A single sample gave rise to the 18 T cell receptor beta chains below, sequenced in a study of blood T cell repertoires in COVID-19. The data were produced by immunoSEQ multiplex PCR, yet TCRdb's version contains in-frame clones alone and is incomplete. The table includes around 270,000 clones, roughly 88% detected once. The sequencing input was peripheral blood. The receptors originated from a human donor with COVID-19, enrolled during active disease. The donor label of this sample is uncertain.

This clone was observed a few times. The rearrangement uses TRBV7-9 and TRBJ1-2; D unclear. The CDR3 sequence is 15 residues long. The V and J ends lost 1 base and 2 bases respectively, with 11 bases between them. Per the germline V gene, CDR1 is SEHNR and CDR2 is FQNEAQ (reference sequence). CDR3 DNA: TGTGCCAGCAGCTTAGGGTACAGTGAGAACTATGGCTACACCTTC. It specifies CASSLGYSENYGYTF.

The chain links TRBV4-3 to TRBJ1-6, with D perhaps matching TRBD1 (5 bases). CDR3 size: 17 residues. Trimming took off 0 bases at V and 9 bases at J, with 18 bases between the two ends. Germline CDR1 LGHNA, CDR2 YSLEER. The CDR3 spells CASSQEGTGYVGSPLHF. CDR3 nucleotide sequence: TGCGCCAGCAGCCAAGAGGGAACAGGATATGTAGGTTCACCCCTCCACTTT.

V usage is TRBV5-1 and J usage is TRBJ1-6; D not certain. The CDR3 length is 14 residues. The germline V gene has CDR1 SGHRS and CDR2 YFSETQ. The ends were cut back, 4 bases at V and 9 bases at J, with 14 bases in the middle. The CDR3 here is CASSQDVGGSPLHF. The CDR3 nucleotides read TGCGCCAGCAGCCAAGACGTAGGAGGTTCACCCCTCCACTTT.

The V gene is TRBV30, the J gene TRBJ2-7; TRBD2 is a possible D gene (5 bases). The length of the CDR3 is 14 residues. Germline-derived CDR1 and CDR2 are GTSNPN and SVGIG (reference sequence). V lost 6 bases and J lost 2, with 17 bases in between. CDR3: CACQPSGITYEQYF. The CDR3 DNA reads as TGTGCCTGCCAACCCTCCGGGATAACCTACGAGCAGTACTTC.

The V and J genes are TRBV11-3 and TRBJ2-7; D is possibly TRBD2 (6 bases). CDR1 SGHNT and CDR2 YENEEA come from the germline V gene. CDR3 length: 13 residues. The V end was cut by 1 base, the J end by 6 bases, with 10 bases between. CDR3 DNA: TGTGCCAGCAGCTTAGGGCGGGATTTCGAGCAGTACTTC. Protein sequence: CASSLGRDFEQYF.

CDR3: CASSPRGQGRDSGDTGELFF. Here the CDR3 DNA reads TGTGCCAGCAGCCCCCGGGGACAGGGCAGAGATAGCGGTGACACCGGGGAGCTGTTTTTT. This chain links TRBV7-3 with TRBJ2-2; 9 nucleotides align to TRBD1. V dropped 5 bases and J dropped 3; count of bases not matched to a gene: 19. Germline CDR1 and CDR2: SGHTA and FQGTGA. This CDR3 region has 20 residues. Drawing the rest from reference TRBV7-3 and TRBJ2-2, the complete variable domain is GAGVSQTPSNKVTEKGKYVELRCDPISGHTALYWYRQSLGQGPEFLIYFQGTGAADDSGLPNDRFFAVRPEGSVSTLKIQRTERGDSAVYLCASSPRGQGRDSGDTGELFFGEGSRLTVL.

The chain joins TRBV7-8 to TRBJ1-5; D is ambiguous. Germline V gives CDR1 SGHVS, CDR2 FQNEAQ. This CDR3 spans 15 amino acids. Trimming removed 5 bases from V and 3 bases from J, with 14 bases in between. CDR3 sequence reads: CASSPRIEVNQPQHF. In nucleotides, the CDR3 is TGTGCCAGCAGCCCCCGAATTGAGGTCAATCAGCCCCAGCATTTT.

The rearrangement links TRBV7-8 to TRBJ1-4; 7 nucleotides line up with TRBD1. Germline assignment: CDR1 SGHVS and CDR2 FQNEAQ. Trimming removed 5 bases from V and 10 bases from J; junction bases left unmatched: 10. The CDR3 sequence is 14 residues long. CDR3 nucleotides: TGTGCCAGCAGCGTCCGACAGGGTATGGGAAAACTGTTTTTT. Translated, it gives CASSVRQGMGKLFF.

The chain carries TRBV28 and TRBJ1-1; D uncertain. This CDR3 is built from 14 residues. Between the trimmed V and J ends, which lost 5 bases and 7 bases, there was a span of 17 bases. Germline lookup yields CDR1 MDHEN and CDR2 SYDVKM. Here the CDR3 DNA reads TGTGCCAGCAGTCCCCAGTTGAGGTCGTATGAAGCTTTCTTT. Translation gives CASSPQLRSYEAFF.

The chain has TRBV28 and TRBJ2-7, with 8 nucleotides matching TRBD2. Germline trimming cut 6 bases from V and 5 bases from J; bases unmatched to any gene: 6. The germline V gene has CDR1 MDHEN and CDR2 SYDVKM. This CDR3 is built from 13 residues. The CDR3 DNA reads as TGTGCCAGCAGGGGTAGCGGGACCCACGAGCAGTACTTC. Its protein is CASRGSGTHEQYF.

This chain connects TRBV27 to TRBJ1-2, with D perhaps TRBD1 (5 bases). Per the germline V gene, CDR1 is MNHEY and CDR2 is SMNVEV (reference sequence). Trimming removed 0 bases from V and 4 bases from J, with 24 bases in between. The CDR3 spans 19 residues. DNA of the CDR3: TGTGCCAGCAGTTTATCAGGAGGGCGGGGACGCCTTCTGGTCTATGGCTACACCTTC. This gives the protein CASSLSGGRGRLLVYGYTF.

The V gene is TRBV5-1, the J gene TRBJ2-1; weak D call: TRBD1 (5 bases). CDR3 length: 14 amino acids. Germline V gene lookup returns CDR1 SGHRS and CDR2 YFSETQ. Between the trimmed V and J ends, which lost 2 bases and 8 bases, there was a span of 14 bases. The CDR3 is CASSLGPGLDEQFF. In DNA, the CDR3 is TGCGCCAGCAGCTTAGGGCCAGGGTTGGATGAGCAGTTCTTC.

The chain couples TRBV19 to TRBJ1-1; D is unclear. V was pared by 4 bases and J by 0 bases, with 6 bases between. The CDR3 extends over 13 amino acids. CDR1 and CDR2 from the germline V gene are LNHDA and SQIVND (reference sequence). CDR3 sequence reads: CASSNTMNTEAFF. For the CDR3, the DNA is TGTGCCAGTAGTAACACAATGAACACTGAAGCTTTCTTT.

This clone was found a few times. The chain is built from TRBV11-2 and TRBJ2-1, with 7 bases lining up with TRBD2. Trimming at V came to 2 bases and at J to 2 bases, leaving 3 bases not matched to a gene. CDR1 and CDR2 (germline): SGHAT, FQNNGV. The CDR3 runs 15 residues. CDR3 nucleotide sequence: TGTGCCAGCAGCTTATCGAGCGGGACCTACAATGAGCAGTTCTTC. Translated, it gives CASSLSSGTYNEQFF.

V is TRBV29-1 and J is TRBJ1-5, with D possibly TRBD1 on 5 matching bases. The CDR3 has 14 residues. Germline V gives CDR1 SQVTM, CDR2 ANQGSEA. With 1 base removed from V and 4 bases from J, the gap between germline ends came to 11 bases. The CDR3 is CSVEGGAGNQPQHF. CDR3 nucleotide sequence: TGCAGCGTTGAAGGCGGGGCAGGGAATCAGCCCCAGCATTTT.

V usage is TRBV5-1 and J usage is TRBJ1-3; 7 positions match TRBD1. The germline gives CDR1 SGHRS, CDR2 YFSETQ. This CDR3 contains 17 residues. V was pared by 4 bases and J by 0 bases, with 10 bases of the junction left unmatched. The CDR3 DNA follows: TGCGCCAGCAGCCGTTCCGGGACAGAGCTCTCTGGAAACACCATATATTTT. This sequence encodes CASSRSGTELSGNTIYF.

The genes are TRBV6-6 and TRBJ2-1; 10 bases match TRBD2. Germline CDR1 is MNHNY and CDR2 is SVGAGI (reference sequence). The CDR3 contains 15 residues. Trimming at V came to 5 bases and at J to 10 bases, leaving 11 bases not matched to a gene. DNA of the CDR3: TGTGCCAGCAGTCCACAGTCTAGCGGGAGTGAGGAGCAGTTCTTC. Translation: CASSPQSSGSEEQFF.

The chain combines TRBV12-3 or TRBV12-4 with TRBJ2-2; tentative D call: TRBD1 (5 bases). This CDR3 comprises 13 residues. Trimming pared 5 bases from V and 4 bases from J, leaving 8 bases between. The DNA for the CDR3 is TGTGCCAGCAGTACAGGCAGCACCGGGGAGCTGTTTTTT. Its translation is CASSTGSTGELFF.